This T cell receptor (beta chain) was sequenced during a study of beta chain features in type 1 diabetes. Study as a whole: What patients shared with healthy donors was a similar profile of age, gender and cell yields.

Blood was collected once per donor into heparin, averaging roughly 0.12 L. A CD45RO/CCR7/CD25/CD127/CD95/CD27 panel sorted naive, central memory, regulatory and stem cell-like memory CD4+ cells. Sequencing targeted expressed TCRB transcripts, as all isolated RNA had been reverse transcribed. Sequencing was performed with immunoSEQ multiplex PCR; in TCRdb, only in-frame clones are kept and a portion is missing. The sample includes 150,000 to 180,000 clones, 10% to 13% of them seen just once. This clone occurred a few times. What it binds is unknown. Trimming removed 4 bases from V and 3 bases from J; junction bases left unmatched: 8. The CDR3 is 18 residues long. Germline lookup yields CDR1 SGDLS and CDR2 YYNGEE. Study-wide findings and caveats: In all four CD4+ subsets, TCRB CDR3 length was significantly, moderately reduced in type 1 diabetes.

The J gene is TRBJ2-3, the V gene TRBV9; 16 bases line up with TRBD2. The source is a man aged 30 to 45 with type 1 diabetes. The sequencing sample was made of central memory CD4+ T cells from blood. The DNA for the CDR3 is TGTGCCAGCAGCCTCGGGACTAGCGGGAGGGCCATAACAGATACGCAGTATTTT. Translation gives CASSLGTSGRAITDTQYF.